This TCR beta chain was sequenced for a study of human T cells and chemical hapten exposure. Each CDR3 protein gets one entry after TCRdb re-called the RACE reads with MiXCR. The data hold around 130,000 distinct CDR3 sequences, with around 8.3% observed a single time. V was pared by 2 bases and J by 3 bases, with 9 bases of the junction left unmatched. The length of the CDR3 is 16 residues. Germline values: CDR1 GTSNPN, CDR2 SVGIG (reference sequence). Time point described: healthy volunteer bleed at 2 weeks. Total RNA came from unfractionated whole blood. Material: whole blood. The clonotype was recovered from a male donor in good health. Some clones in this sample may be carry-over from other donors' samples. The rearrangement links TRBV30 to TRBJ2-1, with 8 bases fitting TRBD1. CDR3 DNA sequence: TGTGCCTGGAGTCCGGATTCCGGGACAGGCTACAATGAGCAGTTCTTC. This codes for CAWSPDSGTGYNEQFF.